The clone carrying this TCR beta chain was detected a few times. Antigen: not known. This entry comes from a study of T cells in Graves' hyperthyroidism and ophthalmopathy. Study-wide results and caveats: Most expanded thyroid clonotypes above 0.001 also appeared in blood.

The TCR beta CDR3 regions underwent amplification using RNA transcripts as the source. Researchers ran a first-round RT-PCR on the TCR CDR3 using the HTBI primer set. TCRdb itself ran the multiplex PCR reads through MiXCR, one entry per CDR3 protein. The sample lists 600,000 to 650,000 distinct CDR3 sequences, more than 20% occurring once. Trimming pared 5 bases from V and 0 bases from J, leaving 12 bases between. Germline V gene lookup returns CDR1 SQVTM and CDR2 ANQGSEA. The length of the CDR3 is 14 residues. Diagnosis relied on clinical symptoms, serum thyroxine and TRAb, thyroid ultrasound and orbital computed tomography.

The sequence derives from a man younger than 45 with Graves' ophthalmopathy. Material: blood. V gene TRBV29-1 combines with J gene TRBJ2-3, with a possible D match to TRBD1 (5 bases). CDR3 residues: CSVLRAGSTDTQYF. CDR3 DNA sequence: TGCAGCGTTTTACGGGCAGGGAGCACAGATACGCAGTATTTT.